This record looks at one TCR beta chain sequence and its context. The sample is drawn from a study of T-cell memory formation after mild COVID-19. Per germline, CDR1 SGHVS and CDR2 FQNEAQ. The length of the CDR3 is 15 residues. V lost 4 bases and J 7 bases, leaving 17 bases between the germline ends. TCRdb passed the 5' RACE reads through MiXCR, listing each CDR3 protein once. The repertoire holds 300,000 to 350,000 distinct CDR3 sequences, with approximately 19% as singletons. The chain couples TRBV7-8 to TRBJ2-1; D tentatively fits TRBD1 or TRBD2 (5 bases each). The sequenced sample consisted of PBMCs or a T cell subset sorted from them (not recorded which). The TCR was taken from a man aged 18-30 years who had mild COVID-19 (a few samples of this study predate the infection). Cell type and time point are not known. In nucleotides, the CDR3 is TGTGCCAGCAGCTCCGGGACCACTCTCGGAAATGAGCAGTTCTTC. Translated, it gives CASSSGTTLGNEQFF.